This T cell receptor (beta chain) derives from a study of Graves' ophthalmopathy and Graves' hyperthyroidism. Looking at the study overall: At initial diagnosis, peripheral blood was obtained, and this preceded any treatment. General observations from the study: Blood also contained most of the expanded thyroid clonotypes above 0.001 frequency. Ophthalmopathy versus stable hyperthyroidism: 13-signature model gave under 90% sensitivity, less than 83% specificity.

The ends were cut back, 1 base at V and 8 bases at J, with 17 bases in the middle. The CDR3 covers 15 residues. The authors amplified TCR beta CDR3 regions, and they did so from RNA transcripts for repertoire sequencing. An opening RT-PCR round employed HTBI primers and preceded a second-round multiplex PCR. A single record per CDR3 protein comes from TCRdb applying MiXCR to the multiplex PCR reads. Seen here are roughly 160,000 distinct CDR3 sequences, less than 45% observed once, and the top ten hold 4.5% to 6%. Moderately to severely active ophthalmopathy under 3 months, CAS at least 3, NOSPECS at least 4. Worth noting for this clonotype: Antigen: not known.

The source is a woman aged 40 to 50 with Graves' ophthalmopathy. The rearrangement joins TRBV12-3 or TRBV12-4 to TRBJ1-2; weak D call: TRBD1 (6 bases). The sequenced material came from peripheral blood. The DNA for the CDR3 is TGTGCCAGCAGTTTAGTGACAGGCGGGGAGAACGGCTACACCTTC. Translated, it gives CASSLVTGGENGYTF.